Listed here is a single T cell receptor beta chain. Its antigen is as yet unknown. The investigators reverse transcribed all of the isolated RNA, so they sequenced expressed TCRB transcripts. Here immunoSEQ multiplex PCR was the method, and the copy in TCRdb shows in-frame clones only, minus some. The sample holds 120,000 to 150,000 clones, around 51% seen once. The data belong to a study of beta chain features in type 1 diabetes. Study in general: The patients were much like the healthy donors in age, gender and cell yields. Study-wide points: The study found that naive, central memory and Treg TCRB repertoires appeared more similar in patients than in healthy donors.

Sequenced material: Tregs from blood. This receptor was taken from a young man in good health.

CDR3 bases: TGTGCCAGCCGATCATTTGACAGGGGGCATATCGGGGAGCTGTTTTTT. This gives the protein CASRSFDRGHIGELFF. The rearrangement joins TRBV27 to TRBJ2-2; 10 nucleotides match TRBD1. With 8 bases clipped from V and 7 bases from J, the junction kept 13 bases outside the gene matches. The length of the CDR3 is 16 residues. Germline V gene lookup returns CDR1 MNHEY and CDR2 SMNVEV (reference sequence).